Sequencing of this TCR beta chain was carried out in a study of cytomegalovirus exposure and HLA in healthy donors. Study results and caveats: Generally TCR sequences proved uncommon, though certain public TCRs appeared in numerous donors. Later analysis identified about 15,000 TCR beta sequences associated with HLA alleles, using a false discovery rate threshold of 0.05. Indistinguishability led to the exclusion of some V segments, TRBV6-2 and TRBV6-3 included. The study put around 180 TCR beta chains on its list as cytomegalovirus-associated.

This CDR3 is 16 amino acids long. Per germline, CDR1 SGHDT and CDR2 YYEEEE. V lost 0 bases and J lost 4, with 16 bases in between. Vbeta (60) and Jbeta (13) primers were used in the PCR. Measured with immunoSEQ multiplex PCR; TCRdb has only the in-frame clones, and not every one. This sample's table has under 60,000 clones. For this clone: No antigen is known for it.

V usage is TRBV5-6 and J usage is TRBJ2-5, with TRBD1 as a possible D gene (5 bases). The TCR comes from a woman in her 30s in good health and CMV-seropositive. The sequenced material came from PBMCs. CDR3 bases: TGTGCCAGCAGCTTGGATGGGGCGGTGGTGGGAGAGACCCAGTACTTC. Translated, it gives CASSLDGAVVGETQYF. The full variable domain, completed using reference TRBV5-6 and TRBJ2-5, is DAGVTQSPTHLIKTRGQQVTLRCSPKSGHDTVSWYQQALGQGPQFIFQYYEEEERQRGNFPDRFSGHQFPNYSSELNVNALLLGDSALYLCASSLDGAVVGETQYFGPGTRLLVL.